Listed below are T cell receptor beta chains from one sample, sequenced in a study of Tregs in tolerant kidney transplant recipients. Some clones are missing from TCRdb's copy, which holds only in-frame ones; the method was immunoSEQ multiplex PCR. The sample shows some 57,000 clones, around 90% of them seen only once. This specimen was CD8+ T cells from blood (PBMCs), taken 24 months after the transplant. Source of these receptors: a human patient who received a combined kidney and bone marrow transplant. The graft donor may be the source of some T cells. Both conserved end residues are part of each CDR3. A D gene is named only where the DNA matches it firmly. Only part of the rows carry a size: once, few, many, or a class if the clone is expanded.

j_call clone_size d_call v_call cdr3_nt cdr3_aa
TRBJ2-3 - - TRBV5-1 TGCGCCAGCAGCTTCCGATTCGCGGGAGATACGCAGTATTTT CASSFRFAGDTQYF
TRBJ2-2 once - TRBV11-3 TGTGCCAGCAGCTTACGCAGGGGAGAGACCGGGGAGCTGTTTTTT CASSLRRGETGELFF
TRBJ1-3 - - TRBV7-2 TGTGCCAGCAGCCTAAGGACATCGGGGGGCTCTGGAAACACCATATATTTT CASSLRTSGGSGNTIYF
TRBJ2-7 - - TRBV9 TGTGCCAGCAGCCGAGGACAGTACTACGAGCAGTACTTC CASSRGQYYEQYF
TRBJ2-7 - - TRBV16 TGTGCCAGCAGCCAATTTATAACAGAGCAGTACTTC CASSQFITEQYF
TRBJ1-1 medium-sized TRBD1 TRBV25-1 TGTGCCAGCAGTGAATCCCTCCACAGGGGGAACACTGAAGCTTTCTTT CASSESLHRGNTEAFF
TRBJ2-7 - TRBD2 TRBV2 TGTGCCAGCAGTTTAGCGGGGGGAAGCTACGAGCAGTACTTC CASSLAGGSYEQYF
TRBJ2-7 - - TRBV27 TGTGCCAGCAGTTTATCGGGCCAGTCCCTGTCCTACGAGCAGTACTTC CASSLSGQSLSYEQYF
TRBJ2-7 - - TRBV25-1 TGTGCCAGCAAAAGCGGAGGAACCTACGAGCAGTACTTC CASKSGGTYEQYF
TRBJ2-7 - TRBD2 TRBV7-2 TGTGCCAGCAGCCTAGTGGGGGGGGGATACGCCGAGCAGTACTTC CASSLVGGGYAEQYF